This entry features one TCR beta chain sequence. The CDR3 length is 12 residues. Germline V gene sequence: CDR1 MNHNS, CDR2 SASEGT. Trimming took off 4 bases at V and 8 bases at J, with 8 bases between the two ends. Treatment noted: oral pan-JAK inhibitor, 5-10 mg twice daily. RNA extraction was followed by reverse transcription into cDNA, which acted as the sequencing template. Here immunoSEQ multiplex PCR was the method, and the copy in TCRdb shows in-frame clones only, minus some. This table has roughly 110,000 clones, about four fifths appearing once. These data originate in a study of CD8+ T cells in alopecia areata.

This clonotype was obtained from a human donor with alopecia areata. The J gene is TRBJ2-2, the V gene TRBV6-1; D gene ambiguous. The source was CD8+ T cells sorted from blood, collected at week 24, from a patient treated with tofacitinib. CDR3 amino acids: CASSARSGELFF. The CDR3, as DNA: TGTGCCAGCAGTGCCCGTTCGGGGGAGCTGTTTTTT.